These 27 T cell receptor beta chains came from one sample sequenced in a study of T cell responses to AZD1222 COVID-19 vaccine. The data were produced by immunoSEQ multiplex PCR, yet TCRdb's version contains in-frame clones alone and is incomplete. The sample shows approximately 140,000 clones, over 90% of them seen only once. Material: peripheral blood, obtained on day 0 of AZD1222 vaccination. These receptors were taken from an adult in good health.

The chain has TRBV11-3 and TRBJ1-2; D may be TRBD1 (6 bases). V was cut by 5 bases and J by 5 bases, with 15 bases left in between. This CDR3 contains 14 residues. The V gene's germline CDR1 is SGHNT and CDR2 YENEEA. CDR3 sequence: CASSPRTEGYGYTF. The CDR3 DNA follows: TGTGCCAGCAGCCCAAGGACAGAGGGATATGGCTACACCTTC.

J is TRBJ1-5 and V is TRBV7-3; D not certain. Deletions cut 2 bases from V and 0 bases from J, with 11 bases between. CDR1 SGHTA and CDR2 FQGTGA come from the germline V gene. The CDR3 runs to 16 residues. CDR3 residues: CASSLPTMYSNQPQHF. CDR3 in DNA: TGTGCCAGCAGCTTACCCACAATGTATAGCAATCAGCCCCAGCATTTT.

The chain recombines TRBV10-3 with TRBJ2-1; 9 bases map to TRBD1. V shed 7 bases, J shed 6 bases, and the junction held 7 bases outside the gene matches. Germline values: CDR1 ENHRY, CDR2 SYGVKD. This CDR3 is built from 14 residues. The CDR3, as DNA: TGTGCCATCACCGGGACAGGGTCGGTCAATGAGCAGTTCTTC. It encodes CAITGTGSVNEQFF.

This chain joins TRBV11-2 and TRBJ1-4; the D gene is possibly TRBD1 (5 bases). From germline, CDR1 is SGHAT and CDR2 FQNNGV. Trimming stripped 1 base from V and 8 bases from J, with 17 bases between. This CDR3 contains 16 residues. DNA for the CDR3: TGTGCCAGCAGCTTAGGTAGACAGCCTAGGGTCGAAAAACTGTTTTTT. Encoded protein: CASSLGRQPRVEKLFF. Combining the CDR3 with reference TRBV11-2 and TRBJ1-4 gives the whole variable domain EAGVAQSPRYKIIEKRQSVAFWCNPISGHATLYWYQQILGQGPKLLIQFQNNGVVDDSQLPKDRFSAERLKGVDSTLKIQPAKLEDSAVYLCASSLGRQPRVEKLFFGSGTQLSVL.

This chain connects TRBV6-6 to TRBJ1-1; 8 bases align to TRBD1. With V trimmed by 6 bases and J by 6 bases, 15 bases remained unmatched. CDR3 size: 16 residues. CDR1 MNHNY and CDR2 SVGAGI come from the germline V gene (reference sequence). The CDR3 DNA follows: TGTGCCAGCAGACCAAACTCCGGACAGGGCGAACCTGAAGCTTTCTTT. It yields the protein CASRPNSGQGEPEAFF.

The chain couples TRBV7-3 to TRBJ2-3, with 11 nucleotides matching TRBD2. The CDR3 sequence is 16 residues long. Trimming removed 2 bases from V and 4 bases from J; junction bases left unmatched: 5. CDR1 is SGHTA, CDR2 FQGTGA, per germline. This chain's CDR3 is CASSLELAGAADTQYF. The CDR3 bases are TGTGCCAGCAGCTTAGAACTAGCGGGAGCCGCAGATACGCAGTATTTT.

In its sample, this clone was seen a few times. J is TRBJ2-1 and V is TRBV6-5; the D gene is possibly TRBD2 (6 bases). V was cut by 4 bases and J by 2 bases, with 12 bases left in between. Germline assignment: CDR1 MNHEY and CDR2 SVGAGI. This CDR3 region has 15 residues. The CDR3, as DNA: TGTGCCAGCAGTTTAGCTAGCGTCGCCTACAATGAGCAGTTCTTC. Translation: CASSLASVAYNEQFF.

The rearrangement joins TRBV5-6 to TRBJ2-7; 9 positions match TRBD1. Per the germline V gene, CDR1 is SGHDT and CDR2 is YYEEEE. With V trimmed by 5 bases and J by 3 bases, 6 bases remained unmatched. CDR3 length: 14 residues. The CDR3 region has the DNA TGTGCCAGCAGTCCGGGACAGGGAGGCTACGAGCAGTACTTC. It translates to CASSPGQGGYEQYF.

The V gene is TRBV2, the J gene TRBJ2-2; no reliable D call. The CDR3 runs to 15 residues. CDR1 SNHLY and CDR2 FYNNEI come from the germline V gene. Trimming stripped 7 bases from V and 4 bases from J, with 16 bases between. CDR3 bases: TGTGCCAGCAAACAAGAACCGGGCGGCACCGGGGAGCTGTTTTTT. Its translation: CASKQEPGGTGELFF.

This clone was seen once. The chain uses TRBV10-3 and TRBJ2-2, with a possible D match to TRBD2 (6 bases). The germline gives CDR1 ENHRY, CDR2 SYGVKD. Trimming removed 3 bases at V and 0 bases at J, with 11 bases between. The CDR3 has 16 residues. The CDR3 coding sequence is TGTGCCATCAGTGATGCGGGACGGACGAACACCGGGGAGCTGTTTTTT. Amino acids: CAISDAGRTNTGELFF.

This CDR3 reads CASSLGTLYEQYF. For the CDR3, the DNA is TGTGCCAGCAGCCTCGGGACTCTCTACGAGCAGTACTTC. The V and J genes are TRBV7-2 and TRBJ2-7, with D possibly being TRBD2 (6 bases). V was shortened by 5 bases and J by 3 bases, with 11 bases between the two germline ends. From germline, CDR1 is SGHTA and CDR2 FQGNSA. The CDR3 contains 13 residues.

The genes are TRBV27 and TRBJ2-3; D possibly matches TRBD1 or TRBD2 (5 bases each). Trimming removed 5 bases from V and 2 bases from J, with 14 bases in between. CDR1 and CDR2 from the germline V gene are MNHEY and SMNVEV (reference sequence). The length of the CDR3 is 15 residues. For the CDR3, the DNA is TGTGCCAGCAGTCCACGGGACCACCTCACAGATACGCAGTATTTT. It encodes CASSPRDHLTDTQYF.

This sequence joins TRBV19 and TRBJ1-2; TRBD1 might be the D (6 bases). V lost 4 bases and J 3 bases, leaving 15 bases between the germline ends. Germline values: CDR1 LNHDA, CDR2 SQIVND (reference sequence). CDR3 size: 15 residues. The CDR3 sequence is CASSSTGMGDYGYTF. The CDR3, as DNA: TGTGCCAGTAGTAGCACAGGGATGGGGGACTATGGCTACACCTTC.

This chain uses TRBV5-1 with TRBJ1-2; TRBD1 matches at 8 bases. From germline, CDR1 is SGHRS and CDR2 YFSETQ. V was clipped by 0 bases and J by 5 bases; unmatched bases: 6. The CDR3 totals 15 residues. This CDR3 reads CASSLGTGKVYGYTF. CDR3 DNA: TGCGCCAGCAGCTTGGGGACAGGGAAAGTATATGGCTACACCTTC.

This chain links TRBV7-3 with TRBJ1-1, with D unclear. CDR1 is SGHTA and CDR2 is FQGTGA in the germline V gene. The V and J ends lost 3 bases and 0 bases respectively, with 8 bases between them. This CDR3 has 14 residues. The CDR3 loop reads CASSFGIMNTEAFF. The CDR3 DNA follows: TGTGCCAGCAGCTTCGGGATAATGAACACTGAAGCTTTCTTT.

This chain uses TRBV28 with TRBJ1-2; D is unresolved. Germline CDR1 reads MDHEN; CDR2 reads SYDVKM. There are 17 residues in the CDR3. Between the trimmed V and J ends, which lost 10 bases and 4 bases, there was a span of 28 bases. This CDR3 is CATLAQATSPSLYGYTF. DNA for the CDR3: TGTGCCACCCTCGCTCAGGCAACCTCACCTAGCCTCTATGGCTACACCTTC.

This sequence joins TRBV27 and TRBJ1-5, with D unresolved. This CDR3 has 15 residues. The V end was cut by 2 bases, the J end by 3 bases, with 11 bases between. From germline, CDR1 is MNHEY and CDR2 SMNVEV (reference sequence). The CDR3 DNA sequence: TGTGCCAGCAGTTTAGTGGCAAATGACAATCAGCCCCAGCATTTT. It specifies CASSLVANDNQPQHF.

V is TRBV27 and J is TRBJ2-7; a weak D match, TRBD2 (6 bases). Trimming removed 8 bases from V and 2 bases from J, with 16 bases in between. This CDR3 is built from 14 residues. CDR1 is MNHEY and CDR2 is SMNVEV in the germline V gene (reference sequence). The CDR3 nucleotides read TGTGCCAGCCGGGAGAGAGGCAGGACCTACGAGCAGTACTTC. This codes for CASRERGRTYEQYF.

V gene TRBV7-3 combines with J gene TRBJ2-7, with D unresolved. The CDR3 has 15 amino acids. Germline CDR1 is SGHTA and CDR2 is FQGTGA. The ends were cut back, 4 bases at V and 3 bases at J, with 16 bases in the middle. The CDR3 DNA is TGTGCCAGCAGCTATTTCGGACCGAAAGGCTACGAGCAGTACTTC. The encoded protein is CASSYFGPKGYEQYF.

This chain connects TRBV5-6 to TRBJ2-7; D is perhaps TRBD1 (5 bases). Looked up from germline, CDR1 is SGHDT and CDR2 is YYEEEE. There are 13 residues in the CDR3. V was cut by 0 bases and J by 3 bases, with 7 bases left in between. For the CDR3, the DNA is TGTGCCAGCAGCTTGGCCGGACACTACGAGCAGTACTTC. It encodes CASSLAGHYEQYF.

The chain has TRBV6-4 and TRBJ1-1, with TRBD1 identical over 7 bases. With 6 bases clipped from V and 7 bases from J, the junction kept 8 bases outside the gene matches. This CDR3 region has 13 residues. CDR1 and CDR2 (germline): MRHNA, SNTAGT. The CDR3 nucleotides read TGTGCCAGCAGCAAGGATGCAGGGGGTGAAGCTTTCTTT. This gives the protein CASSKDAGGEAFF.

This chain connects TRBV9 to TRBJ1-2; D ambiguous. Germline CDR1 and CDR2: SGDLS and YYNGEE. V gave up 0 bases and J gave up 7 bases, with 7 bases separating them. The CDR3 spans 12 residues. The CDR3 DNA reads as TGTGCCAGCAGCGTAGGAGGTTTTGGCTACACCTTC. Amino acid sequence: CASSVGGFGYTF.

The chain employs TRBV28 and TRBJ1-1; D is uncertain. This CDR3 contains 11 residues. Germline V gene data show CDR1 as MDHEN and CDR2 as SYDVKM. V lost 10 bases and J 7 bases, leaving 13 bases between the germline ends. The CDR3 is CATARPYEAFF. The CDR3 nucleotides are TGTGCCACCGCCAGACCTTATGAAGCTTTCTTT. The full variable domain, completed using reference TRBV28 and TRBJ1-1, is DVKVTQSSRYLVKRTGEKVFLECVQDMDHENMFWYRQDPGLGLRLIYFSYDVKMKEKGDIPEGYSVSREKKERFSLILESASTNQTSMYLCATARPYEAFFGQGTRLTVV.

The gene calls are TRBV4-1 and TRBJ1-4; tentatively, D is TRBD1 (5 bases). The CDR3 totals 16 residues. V lost 4 bases, J lost 8 bases, and 20 bases lay in between. Germline CDR1 and CDR2: MGHRA and YSYEKL. This chain's CDR3 is CASSPQTGSLGEKLFF. CDR3 nucleotides: TGCGCCAGCAGCCCCCAAACAGGAAGCTTAGGGGAAAAACTGTTTTTT.

This clone was found once. The V gene is TRBV29-1, the J gene TRBJ1-1; D is possibly TRBD1 (5 bases). CDR3 length: 13 amino acids. Trimming cost V 5 bases and J 5 bases, with 15 bases left between them. Germline CDR1 and CDR2: SQVTM and ANQGSEA. CDR3 loop: CSVSYGGGTEAFF. The CDR3 nucleotides are TGCAGCGTTTCTTACGGTGGGGGAACTGAAGCTTTCTTT.

V is TRBV4-2 and J is TRBJ1-5, with D possibly TRBD1 on 5 matching bases. V lost 0 bases and J lost 8, with 8 bases in between. Germline V lookup: CDR1 LGHNA, CDR2 YNFKEQ. There are 13 residues in the CDR3. In nucleotides, the CDR3 is TGTGCCAGCAGCCAAGAGGGGCGAGAGCCCCAGCATTTT. This translates into CASSQEGREPQHF.

V and J are TRBV10-3 and TRBJ1-2, with 7 nucleotides matching TRBD1. V shed 7 bases, J shed 4 bases, and the junction held 9 bases outside the gene matches. Germline lookup yields CDR1 ENHRY and CDR2 SYGVKD. The CDR3 sequence is 14 residues long. DNA of the CDR3: TGTGCCATCAAGTACCAGGGGGAGGGCTATGGCTACACCTTC. Protein: CAIKYQGEGYGYTF.